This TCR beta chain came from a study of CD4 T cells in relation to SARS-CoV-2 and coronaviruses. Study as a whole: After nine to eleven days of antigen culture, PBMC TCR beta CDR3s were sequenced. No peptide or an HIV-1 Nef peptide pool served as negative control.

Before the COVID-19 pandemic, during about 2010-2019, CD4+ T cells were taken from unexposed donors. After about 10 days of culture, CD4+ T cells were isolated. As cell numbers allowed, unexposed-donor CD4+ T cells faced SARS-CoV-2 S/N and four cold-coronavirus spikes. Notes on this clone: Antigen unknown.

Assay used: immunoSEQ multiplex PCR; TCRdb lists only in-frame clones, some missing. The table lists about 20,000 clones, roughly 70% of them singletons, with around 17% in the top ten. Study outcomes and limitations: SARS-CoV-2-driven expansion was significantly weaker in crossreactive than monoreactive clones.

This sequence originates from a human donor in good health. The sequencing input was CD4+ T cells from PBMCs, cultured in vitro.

The CDR3 DNA sequence: TGTGCCAGCTCATCCGGGACAGGGGGCTACGAGCAGTACTTC. It yields the protein CASSSGTGGYEQYF. This chain joins TRBV18 and TRBJ2-7; 11 nucleotides line up with TRBD1. The CDR3 extends over 14 amino acids. In germline, CDR1 is KGHSH, CDR2 LQKENI. Losses at the gene ends were 5 bases for V and 3 bases for J; bases not matched to a gene: 3.